These 10 T cell receptor beta chains were all obtained from the same sample, sequenced in a study of Tregs in tolerant kidney transplant recipients. Sequencing was performed with immunoSEQ multiplex PCR; in TCRdb, only in-frame clones are kept and a portion is missing. This table has around 74,000 clones, 95% to 98% appearing once. The material sequenced was CD4+ T cells from blood, taken before the transplant. The receptors were sampled from a human donor who received a combined kidney and bone marrow transplant.

This rearrangement joins TRBV29-1 to TRBJ2-4, with TRBD2 as a possible D gene (5 bases). V was trimmed by 7 bases and J by 7 bases, leaving 14 bases between them. Germline assignment: CDR1 SQVTM and CDR2 ANQGSEA. The CDR3 has 12 residues. The CDR3 DNA sequence: TGCAGCGCGGAGGAAGGGCGGAACATTCAGTACTTC. Its protein product is CSAEEGRNIQYF.

This chain links TRBV18 with TRBJ2-3; D gene uncertain. This CDR3 comprises 14 residues. The V end lost 5 bases, the J end lost 0 bases, and 9 bases lay between the germline ends. CDR1 and CDR2 (germline): KGHSH, LQKENI. DNA for the CDR3: TGTGCCAGCTCAGCCCTCGCGAGCACAGATACGCAGTATTTT. Its protein is CASSALASTDTQYF.

The J gene is TRBJ1-3, the V gene TRBV5-6; D is perhaps TRBD1 (5 bases). Trimming removed 6 bases at V and 9 bases at J, with 16 bases between. CDR1 is SGHDT and CDR2 is YYEEEE in the germline V gene. This CDR3 is built from 13 residues. CDR3 sequence reads: CASTPRGRGTIYF. CDR3 bases: TGTGCCAGCACCCCTCGGGGGAGAGGCACCATATATTTT.

The chain links TRBV19 to TRBJ2-3, with TRBD2 matching over 9 bases. Trimming took 5 bases from V and 1 from J; bases not matched to a gene: 19. The V gene's germline CDR1 is LNHDA and CDR2 SQIVND (reference sequence). CDR3 size: 20 residues. DNA of the CDR3: TGTGCCAGTAGTGTCCGACTAGCGGCTTGGGGTAATCGTGGCACAGATACGCAGTATTTT. Translating it yields CASSVRLAAWGNRGTDTQYF.

The chain carries TRBV5-1 and TRBJ1-2; maybe TRBD1 (5 bases). V was cut by 0 bases and J by 2 bases, with 5 bases left in between. Germline V gene lookup returns CDR1 SGHRS and CDR2 YFSETQ. The CDR3 is made up of 13 amino acids. CDR3 DNA sequence: TGCGCCAGCAGCTTGGGACAGAACTATGGCTACACCTTC. Its translation is CASSLGQNYGYTF.

The CDR3 spells CASSVAHEGYGYTF. CDR3 DNA: TGTGCCAGCAGCGTAGCCCACGAGGGATATGGCTACACCTTC. V is TRBV9 and J is TRBJ1-2, with D hard to call. The CDR3 covers 14 residues. Germline-derived CDR1 and CDR2 are SGDLS and YYNGEE. Trimming removed 0 bases from V and 5 bases from J, with 11 bases in between.

The genes are TRBV7-2 and TRBJ1-2; the D gene is possibly TRBD1 (5 bases). CDR1 is SGHTA and CDR2 is FQGNSA in the germline V gene. This CDR3 comprises 15 residues. V was clipped by 3 bases and J by 2 bases, with 13 bases between them. The CDR3 spells CASSLEGLPNYGYTF. In DNA, the CDR3 is TGTGCCAGCAGCTTGGAGGGGCTCCCAAACTATGGCTACACCTTC.

V and J are TRBV19 and TRBJ2-7; TRBD2 might be the D (6 bases). The germline V gene has CDR1 LNHDA and CDR2 SQIVND (reference sequence). The CDR3 has 14 residues. V was pared by 3 bases and J by 4 bases, with 13 bases between. The CDR3 protein is CASSIGGNPYEQYF. CDR3 DNA: TGTGCCAGTAGTATTGGGGGGAATCCGTACGAGCAGTACTTC.

The V and J genes are TRBV6-4 and TRBJ2-3; D perhaps matches TRBD2 (5 bases). V gave up 3 bases and J gave up 8 bases, with 15 bases separating them. This CDR3 is built from 14 residues. Looked up from germline, CDR1 is MRHNA and CDR2 is SNTAGT. The chain's CDR3 is CASSETGYFGTQYF. The CDR3 nucleotides read TGTGCCAGCAGTGAGACGGGGTATTTTGGTACGCAGTATTTT.

This chain links TRBV18 with TRBJ1-5, with 8 nucleotides matching TRBD1. Germline V gene lookup returns CDR1 KGHSH and CDR2 LQKENI. The V and J ends lost 3 bases and 4 bases, in that order; junction bases with no gene match: 5. The CDR3 sequence is 15 residues long. This CDR3 reads CASSPSDRVNQPQHF. CDR3 bases: TGTGCCAGCTCACCGTCGGACAGGGTGAATCAGCCCCAGCATTTT.